This T cell receptor beta chain is from a study of blood T cell repertoires in COVID-19. For the study at large: COVID-19 samples collected from the United States, Italy and Spain covered acute and convalescent phases. PBMCs, B-cell-depleted T cells, or T cells provided the cDNA or gDNA that made up the material.

The junction had 20 bases not matched to a gene; V was cut back by 2 bases and J by 5 bases. CDR1 and CDR2 (germline): LGHDT, YNNKEL (reference sequence). The length of the CDR3 is 20 residues. Under the authors' procedure: Nucleated cell number was recorded as an estimate derived from reference gene primer amplification. Some clones are missing from TCRdb's copy, which holds only in-frame ones; the method was immunoSEQ multiplex PCR. V, J and clone size are those of that table, while D and trimming were read from the DNA. This sample has approximately 150,000 clones; 86% occur once, and the top ten carry roughly 8.7%.

This TCR was recovered from a woman aged 55-75 years with acute or convalescent COVID-19. Sequenced material: peripheral blood. The rearrangement links TRBV3-1 (or the pseudogene TRBV3-2) to TRBJ2-1; 8 bases fit TRBD2. The CDR3 region is CASSQLPQRVAGPRDNEQFF. As DNA, the CDR3 is TGTGCCAGCAGCCAACTCCCCCAAAGAGTAGCGGGGCCGAGGGACAATGAGCAGTTCTTC.